Sequencing of this T cell receptor beta chain was carried out in a study of control samples from healthy donors and cancer patients. The method was immunoSEQ multiplex PCR; TCRdb's version includes in-frame clones alone and lacks a portion of them. The table lists 150,000 to 200,000 clones, 90% to 95% of them singletons, with around 1.6% in the top ten. The CDR3 contains 14 residues. Per germline, CDR1 MNHEY and CDR2 SVGAGI. Between the trimmed V and J ends, which lost 7 bases and 0 bases, there was a span of 12 bases. The chain recombines TRBV6-5 with TRBJ1-2; D possibly corresponds to TRBD1 (6 bases). The sample consisted of blood. The sequence came from a man between 18 and 35 years old in good health. CDR3 sequence reads: CASIEDSANYGYTF. CDR3 DNA sequence: TGTGCCAGCATCGAGGACAGCGCTAACTATGGCTACACCTTC.